This T cell receptor beta chain is drawn from a study of cytomegalovirus exposure and HLA in healthy donors. Trimming took off 4 bases at V and 5 bases at J, with 8 bases between the two ends. This CDR3 has 11 amino acids. Germline values: CDR1 DFQATT, CDR2 SNEGSKA (reference sequence). PCR was performed using 60 Vbeta and 13 Jbeta primers. Here immunoSEQ multiplex PCR was the method, and the copy in TCRdb shows in-frame clones only, minus some. The repertoire holds 150,000 to 200,000 clones, with more than 70% as singletons. The sample taken for sequencing was PBMCs. This TCR was recovered from a male donor in good health and CMV-seropositive. The chain combines TRBV20-1 with TRBJ2-5; D call uncertain. The CDR3 is CSAMTGETQYF. For the CDR3, the DNA is TGCAGTGCTATGACCGGGGAGACCCAGTACTTC.